This TCR beta chain was found in a study of graft-versus-host responses after intestinal transplantation. Study summary: Anti-thymocyte globulin induction, then tacrolimus and steroids for about three years, went to all recipients.

Whole-study findings and limits: The study associated peak circulating GvH clone levels with early post-transplant HvG declines. The marrow of recipients harbored GvH clones, and ileum or blood showed some of them first.

With respect to this clone: What it binds is unknown.

Germline CDR1 is LNHDA and CDR2 is SQIVND (reference sequence). Germline trimming cut 10 bases from V and 3 bases from J; bases unmatched to any gene: 14. The CDR3 has 16 amino acids. Clones were read by immunoSEQ multiplex PCR, and TCRdb kept only the in-frame ones, dropping some. The profile covers about 54,000 clones, with about 90% appearing a single time and around 5.1% taken by the ten largest. The chain links TRBV19 to TRBJ2-3, with 9 bases identical to TRBD1. This TCR came from a human patient who received an intestinal transplant, so some T cells may come from the graft donor. Sequenced here: PBMCs, sampled approximately 660 days after intestinal transplant. CDR3: CATRPATGGITDTQYF. The CDR3 bases are TGTGCCACAAGACCCGCGACAGGGGGTATTACAGATACGCAGTATTTT. Looking up the rest from reference TRBV19 and TRBJ2-3 gives the full variable domain: DGGITQSPKYLFRKEGQNVTLSCEQNLNHDAMYWYRQDPGQGLRLIYYSQIVNDFQKGDIAEGYSVSREKKESFPLTVTSAQKNPTAFYLCATRPATGGITDTQYFGPGTRLTVL.